Detailed here is one TCR beta chain. This CDR3 comprises 15 residues. Germline lookup yields CDR1 MDHEN and CDR2 SYDVKM. Trimming cost V 8 bases and J 0 bases, with 15 bases left between them. This record comes from a study of blood T cell repertoires in COVID-19. TCRdb's table, derived via immunoSEQ multiplex PCR, lists solely in-frame clones and lacks some. The sample shows about 200,000 clones, approximately 87% of them seen only once. The chain links TRBV28 to TRBJ2-3; D is perhaps TRBD2 (6 bases). This receptor was taken from a person aged 70 to 85 with COVID-19, enrolled during active disease. The specimen was peripheral blood. Here the CDR3 reads CASRTAAGSTDTQYF. As DNA, the CDR3 is TGTGCCAGCCGGACGGCGGCGGGAAGCACAGATACGCAGTATTTT.